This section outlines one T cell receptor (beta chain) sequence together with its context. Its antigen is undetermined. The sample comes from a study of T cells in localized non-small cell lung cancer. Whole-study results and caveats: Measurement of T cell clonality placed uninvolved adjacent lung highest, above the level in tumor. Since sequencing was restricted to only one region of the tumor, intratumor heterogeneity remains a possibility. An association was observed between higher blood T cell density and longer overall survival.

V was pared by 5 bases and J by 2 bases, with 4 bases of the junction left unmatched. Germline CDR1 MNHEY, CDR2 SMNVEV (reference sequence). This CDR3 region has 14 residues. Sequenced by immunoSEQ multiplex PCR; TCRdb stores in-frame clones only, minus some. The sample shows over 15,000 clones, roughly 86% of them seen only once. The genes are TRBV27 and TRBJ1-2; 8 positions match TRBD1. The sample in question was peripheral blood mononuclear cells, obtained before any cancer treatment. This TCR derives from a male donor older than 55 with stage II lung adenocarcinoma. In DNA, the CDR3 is TGTGCCAGCAGTGTGCAGGGGGCGAACTATGGCTACACCTTC. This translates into CASSVQGANYGYTF.